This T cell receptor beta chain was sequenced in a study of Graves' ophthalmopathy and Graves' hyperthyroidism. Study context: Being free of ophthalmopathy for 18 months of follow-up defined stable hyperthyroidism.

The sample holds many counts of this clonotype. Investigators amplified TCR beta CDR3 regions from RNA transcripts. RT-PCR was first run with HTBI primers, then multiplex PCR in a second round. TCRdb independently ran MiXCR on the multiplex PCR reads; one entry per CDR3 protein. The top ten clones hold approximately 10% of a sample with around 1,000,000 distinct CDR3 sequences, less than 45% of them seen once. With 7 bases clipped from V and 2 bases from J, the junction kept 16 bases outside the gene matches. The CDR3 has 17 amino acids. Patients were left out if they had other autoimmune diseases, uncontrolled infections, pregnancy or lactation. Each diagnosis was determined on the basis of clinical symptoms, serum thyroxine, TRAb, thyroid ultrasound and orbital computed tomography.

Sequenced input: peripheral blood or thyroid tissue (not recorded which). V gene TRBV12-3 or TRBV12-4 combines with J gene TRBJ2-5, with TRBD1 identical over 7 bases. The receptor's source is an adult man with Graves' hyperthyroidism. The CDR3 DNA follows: TGTGCCAGCACCGGAACCGGGGACAGCGCGCCACAAGAGACCCAGTACTTC. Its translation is CASTGTGDSAPQETQYF.